The 9 T cell receptor beta chains listed next were all sequenced from one sample in a study of T-cell reconstitution after alpha-beta-depleted transplantation in children (dated by TCRdb to 2015 to 2016). Receptor libraries were prepared by PCR. The sequencer was an Illumina HiSeq 2500. TCR libraries were prepared with molecular barcoding, using unique molecular identifiers to normalize TCRbeta repertoire quantification. The public reads were quality trimmed at Q25 with fastp and then assembled into clones with MiXCR by TCRdb, keeping productive beta chains. Each entry merges the rows of one CDR3 protein and shows their most common DNA and genes. Within this sample are about 830,000 distinct CDR3 sequences, with 16% of them counted one time only. Roughly 4.8% of the sample is in the top ten clones. The treatment or condition tag for this specimen amounts to: allogeneic hematopoietic cell transplantation with graft depleted of TCRalphabeta T cells and CD19 B cells.

The sequences come from PBMCs, mostly from graft donor cells, collected 360 days after TCRalphabeta/CD19-depleted stem cell transplant. These receptors were collected from a male patient aged 10 to 17 who had a stem cell transplant for acute lymphoblastic leukemia, so the T cells may come from the graft donor.

V is TRBV10-3 and J is TRBJ1-1; D is undetermined. CDR3 size: 13 residues. The V gene's germline CDR1 is ENHRY and CDR2 SYGVKD. V dropped 7 bases and J dropped 4 bases, with 13 bases sitting between them. The CDR3 loop reads CAITPGGPTEAFF. The CDR3 coding sequence is TGTGCCATCACTCCGGGAGGACCCACTGAAGCTTTCTTT.

This clonotype was counted at least ten times. This chain connects TRBV5-6 to TRBJ2-1; 12 bases agree with TRBD2. Germline CDR1 SGHDT, CDR2 YYEEEE. This CDR3 contains 16 residues. V lost 2 bases to trimming and J lost 10 bases; unmatched junction nucleotides: 10. CDR3 amino acids: CASSFSPSGRASEQFF. Written as DNA, the CDR3 is TGTGCCAGCAGCTTTTCCCCTAGCGGGAGGGCTTCGGAGCAGTTCTTC.

This clonotype was picked up a small number of times. The chain carries TRBV20-1 and TRBJ2-7, with D maybe TRBD1 (7 bases). Trimming left V 4 bases short and J 2 bases short, with 15 bases between. Per the germline V gene, CDR1 is DFQATT and CDR2 is SNEGSKA (reference sequence). The length of the CDR3 is 14 residues. The CDR3 DNA reads as TGCAGTGCTATTAGCAGGAGGGGGCCCTACGAGCAGTACTTC. Its translation: CSAISRRGPYEQYF.

This clonotype was found a few times. The rearrangement uses TRBV5-6 and TRBJ2-1; D is unresolved. The CDR3 covers 13 residues. The V end was cut by 0 bases, the J end by 7 bases, with 8 bases between. Germline V CDR1 and CDR2: SGHDT, YYEEEE. CDR3 loop: CASSLVRRNEQFF. CDR3 in DNA: TGTGCCAGCAGCTTGGTGAGGCGGAATGAGCAGTTCTTC. The entire variable domain, with the rest obtained from reference TRBV5-6 and TRBJ2-1, is as follows: DAGVTQSPTHLIKTRGQQVTLRCSPKSGHDTVSWYQQALGQGPQFIFQYYEEEERQRGNFPDRFSGHQFPNYSSELNVNALLLGDSALYLCASSLVRRNEQFFGPGTRLTVL.

Concerning this clonotype: Because the CDR3 is missing its conserved closing phenylalanine or tryptophan, this is likely a read error. It is unclear where the CDR3 begins or ends on the DNA, so no DNA is shown, and the CDR3 is as TCRdb lists it. This chain joins TRBV20-1 and TRBJ2-5; the D segment call TRBD2 is taken from the table without a DNA check. 9 amino acids form the CDR3, both terminal residues included. CDR1 and CDR2 (germline): DFQATT, SNEGSKA (reference sequence). The CDR3 spells CSAGGTSSL.

This clonotype has just a few counts. V and J are TRBV5-1 and TRBJ2-3; TRBD2 matches at 14 bases. Unmatched junction bases numbered 10, after V lost 6 bases and J lost 4 bases. Germline V gives CDR1 SGHRS, CDR2 YFSETQ. This CDR3 comprises 17 residues. CDR3 DNA: TGCGCCAGCAAGATTTCCGGGACTAGCGGGAGTGCAGATACGCAGTATTTT. Its protein is CASKISGTSGSADTQYF.

The CDR3 nucleotides are TGTGCCAGCAGCTTGGATCTAGCGGCCGTGAATGAGCAGTTCTTC. It translates to CASSLDLAAVNEQFF. V and J are TRBV5-5 and TRBJ2-1; 7 bases line up with TRBD2. CDR1 and CDR2 from the germline V gene are SGHKS and YYEKEE (reference sequence). The CDR3 loop spans 15 amino acids. Trimming at V came to 0 bases and at J to 7 bases, leaving 7 bases not matched to a gene.

This clonotype was observed at least ten times. The V call is TRBV6-1, the J call TRBJ2-2; weak D call: TRBD2 (5 bases). Trimming removed 5 bases from V and 5 bases from J, with 9 bases in between. This CDR3 comprises 13 residues. CDR1 and CDR2 from the germline V gene are MNHNS and SASEGT. The CDR3 loop is CASSRGLTGELFF. The CDR3 DNA reads as TGTGCCAGCAGTCGAGGGTTGACCGGGGAGCTGTTTTTT.

J is TRBJ2-7 and V is TRBV18; tentatively, D is TRBD2 (5 bases). Looked up from germline, CDR1 is KGHSH and CDR2 is LQKENI. The ends were cut back, 1 base at V and 3 bases at J, with 10 bases in the middle. The CDR3 consists of 14 residues. The CDR3 DNA reads TGTGCCAGCTCACCACAAAGCGGAAACTACGAGCAGTACTTC. Its translation is CASSPQSGNYEQYF.